The 8 T cell receptor beta chains listed next were all sequenced from one sample in a study of technical replicates of blood from several donors. Here immunoSEQ multiplex PCR was the method, and the copy in TCRdb shows in-frame clones only, minus some. The sample has about 83,000 clones, over 85% seen once. The material sequenced was T cells isolated from PBMCs. The receptors were sampled from a human donor in good health.

This clone occurred once. The chain carries TRBV15 and TRBJ1-5; possible D gene TRBD1, 5 bases. This CDR3 has 17 residues. Germline V CDR1 and CDR2: LNHNV, YYDKDF (reference sequence). The V and J ends lost 3 bases and 7 bases respectively, with 22 bases between them. CDR3 amino acids: CATSRALGRPAGQPQHF. The CDR3 nucleotides are TGTGCCACCAGCAGGGCCCTGGGACGGCCTGCGGGGCAGCCCCAGCATTTT.

V usage is TRBV5-1 and J usage is TRBJ2-3; TRBD2 matches 9 bases. The CDR3 contains 15 residues. Germline V CDR1 and CDR2: SGHRS, YFSETQ. V lost 3 bases, J lost 2 bases, and 4 bases stayed unmatched. CDR3 in DNA: TGCGCCAGCAGCTACCTAGCGGGGATCACAGATACGCAGTATTTT. Amino acids: CASSYLAGITDTQYF.

This chain links TRBV5-4 with TRBJ1-5, with no clear D. CDR1 SGHNT and CDR2 YYREEE come from the germline V gene (reference sequence). This CDR3 is 13 amino acids long. Trimming removed 0 bases at V and 3 bases at J, with 4 bases between. CDR3 in DNA: TGTGCCAGCAGCTTGGGTTACAATCAGCCCCAGCATTTT. Residues: CASSLGYNQPQHF.

The chain couples TRBV27 to TRBJ2-5; a weak D match, TRBD1 (6 bases). This CDR3 is 14 amino acids long. The V and J ends lost 3 bases and 2 bases respectively, with 10 bases between them. Germline V gene lookup returns CDR1 MNHEY and CDR2 SMNVEV (reference sequence). The CDR3: CASSLRGWQETQYF. The DNA of the CDR3 is TGTGCCAGCAGTTTGAGGGGGTGGCAAGAGACCCAGTACTTC.

The CDR3 sequence: CATSPRTGTNEKLFF. CDR3 DNA: TGTGCCACCAGCCCCAGAACAGGGACTAATGAAAAACTGTTTTTT. The V and J genes are TRBV15 and TRBJ1-4; D possibly corresponds to TRBD1 (6 bases). Germline V gene sequence: CDR1 LNHNV, CDR2 YYDKDF (reference sequence). There are 15 residues in the CDR3. The germline V and J ends were trimmed by 5 bases and 2 bases, with 12 bases remaining between them. The full variable domain, completed using reference TRBV15 and TRBJ1-4, is DAMVIQNPRYQVTQFGKPVTLSCSQTLNHNVMYWYQQKSSQAPKLLFHYYDKDFNNEADTPDNFQSRRPNTSFCFLDIRSPGLGDTAMYLCATSPRTGTNEKLFFGSGTQLSVL.

This sequence joins TRBV6-1 and TRBJ1-3, with D maybe TRBD1 (5 bases). The V gene lost 6 bases and the J gene lost 2 bases, with 11 bases spanning the gap. The CDR3 is 14 residues long. Looked up from germline, CDR1 is MNHNS and CDR2 is SASEGT. CDR3 loop: CASRDSNAGNTIYF. The CDR3 bases are TGTGCCAGCAGAGACAGTAACGCTGGAAACACCATATATTTT.

V usage is TRBV29-1 and J usage is TRBJ2-2; D perhaps matches TRBD1 (6 bases). Looked up from germline, CDR1 is SQVTM and CDR2 is ANQGSEA. Trimming took off 8 bases at V and 4 bases at J, with 14 bases between the two ends. The CDR3 is 13 amino acids. CDR3 bases: TGCAGCTCCGCGACAGGAACCACCGGGGAGCTGTTTTTT. This gives the protein CSSATGTTGELFF.

J is TRBJ2-3 and V is TRBV6-5, with 10 bases identical to TRBD2. The CDR3 extends over 16 amino acids. The V and J ends lost 0 bases and 3 bases, in that order; junction bases with no gene match: 3. The germline gives CDR1 MNHEY, CDR2 SVGAGI. The CDR3 sequence: CASSYSASGRTDTQYF. CDR3 bases: TGTGCCAGCAGTTACTCAGCTAGCGGGAGAACAGATACGCAGTATTTT.